This section outlines one TCR beta chain sequence together with its context. These data originate in a study of blood T cell repertoires in COVID-19. Study-wide background: Whether acute or convalescent, the COVID-19 samples came from the United States, Italy and Spain. PBMCs, B-cell-depleted T cells, or T cells provided the cDNA or gDNA that made up the material.

Germline CDR1 and CDR2: KGHDR and SFDVKD. The CDR3 spans 13 residues. The trim removed 7 bases at V and 8 bases at J, leaving 3 bases unmatched. Per the study methods: Scientists estimated how many nucleated cells there were by amplifying reference gene primers. Only in-frame clones appear in the TCRdb table, and some are missing; sequencing was by immunoSEQ multiplex PCR. The DNA was the basis for D and trimming; V, J and clone size are from that table. The table has fewer than 110,000 clones, 85% to 95% seen once; the top ten hold 5.7%. The genes are TRBV24-1 and TRBJ2-4; TRBD1 matches 11 bases. This TCR was recovered from a man aged 45 to 65 with active COVID-19. Sequencing input: peripheral blood. In DNA, the CDR3 is TGTGCCACCAGAGGACAGGGGGCGGACATTCAGTACTTC. This sequence encodes CATRGQGADIQYF.